The sequence of this T cell receptor beta chain was determined in a study of cytomegalovirus exposure and HLA in healthy donors. On this clone itself: Its antigen is still unknown.

Use of 60 Vbeta and 13 Jbeta primers characterized the PCR. Generated by immunoSEQ multiplex PCR, the TCRdb table keeps only in-frame clones and is missing some. The data hold a few hundred thousand clones, with around 90% observed a single time. Study-level results: Some V segments (TRBV6-2 and TRBV6-3 among them) were excluded as indistinguishable. Sequencing likely generated an artifact that appeared as a cluster of highly shared sequence variants. A few CMV-associated chains were confirmed in vitro to be specific for CMV antigens.

Trimming cost V 2 bases and J 9 bases; bases outside gene matches: 16. This CDR3 contains 17 residues. The V gene's germline CDR1 is SGHRS and CDR2 YFSETQ. This clonotype originated in a woman under 30 in good health and CMV-seronegative. The gene calls are TRBV5-1 and TRBJ2-5; 10 bases are shared with TRBD2. Sample: PBMCs. The CDR3 DNA is TGCGCCAGCAGCTTCGGGGGTACCCTAGCGGGGGTAACGGCCCAGTACTTC. This gives the protein CASSFGGTLAGVTAQYF.